These 3 T cell receptor beta chains originate from one sample sequenced in a study of monozygotic twins with inflammatory bowel disease. TCRdb re-analyzed the 5' RACE reads; it lists each CDR3 protein once, without DNA. With more than 300,000 distinct CDR3 sequences in the sample, the ten largest clones hold roughly 2.6%. The specimen sequenced was blood. These receptors were obtained from a human donor with ulcerative colitis or Crohn's disease, or a healthy co-twin of an affected twin (not recorded which).

The CDR3 sequence is CASSITPGTSQETQYF. J is TRBJ2-5 and V is TRBV19; with no DNA, the TCRdb D assignment of TRBD1 cannot be verified. CDR1 LNHDA and CDR2 SQIVND come from the germline V gene (reference sequence). The CDR3 runs to 16 residues.

The chain combines TRBV5-1 with TRBJ2-2; as DNA is missing, the TRBD1 call by TCRdb cannot be tested. Germline-derived CDR1 and CDR2 are SGHRS and YFSETQ. There are 15 residues in the CDR3. This CDR3 reads CASSLGQGVIGELFF.

V gene TRBV20-1 combines with J gene TRBJ2-1; TCRdb's assignment of TRBD1 cannot be checked, as there is no DNA. The CDR3 is made up of 15 amino acids. Germline CDR1 is DFQATT and CDR2 is SNEGSKA (reference sequence). This CDR3 is CSARPRDHSYNEQFF.